These 32 T cell receptor beta chains were sequenced from one sample in a study of identical twins (dated by TCRdb to 2016 to 2018). Library construction relied on 5' RACE. Instrument used: Illumina HiSeq 2000. TCRdb handled the public reads itself, with Q25 trimming in fastp and clone calling in MiXCR, and kept productive beta chains. A single entry per CDR3 protein holds the most common genes and DNA from its merged rows. Present in this sample are 200,000 to 250,000 distinct CDR3 sequences, roughly 7.1% of which were seen just once. The ten biggest clones cover about 15% of the sample. These data are also associated with another study on T cells expressing NK-cell markers.

The sequencing sample was made of CD8+ T cells sorted from blood. Every receptor here comes from a woman between 18 and 30 years old in good health.

This clonotype appeared a few times. The J gene is TRBJ2-4, the V gene TRBV7-9, with 9 bases lining up with TRBD2. Trimming at V came to 5 bases and at J to 3 bases, leaving 11 bases not matched to a gene. The CDR3 extends over 17 amino acids. The germline gives CDR1 SEHNR, CDR2 FQNEAQ (reference sequence). CDR3 loop: CASSDLGSGRGKNIQYF. Here the CDR3 DNA reads TGTGCCAGCAGCGACTTAGGTAGCGGGAGAGGCAAAAACATTCAGTACTTC.

This chain connects TRBV20-1 to TRBJ2-1; D perhaps matches TRBD2 (6 bases). V lost 4 bases and J lost 5, with 21 bases in between. The CDR3 spans 16 residues. The germline gives CDR1 DFQATT, CDR2 SNEGSKA (reference sequence). The chain's CDR3 is CSANVDLGSQHNEQFF. In DNA form, the CDR3 reads TGCAGTGCTAACGTTGATCTCGGGAGTCAGCACAATGAGCAGTTCTTC.

This clonotype showed up just a few times. The chain employs TRBV4-1 and TRBJ1-6; TRBD1 might be the D (6 bases). This CDR3 is built from 16 residues. V was clipped by 4 bases and J by 1 base, with 11 bases between them. The germline V gene encodes CDR1 MGHRA and CDR2 YSYEKL. The CDR3 protein is CASSPIGGSYNSPLHF. The CDR3 coding sequence is TGCGCCAGCAGCCCAATAGGGGGGTCCTATAATTCACCCCTCCACTTT.

This clonotype occurred a few times. The chain joins TRBV20-1 to TRBJ2-7; the D gene could be TRBD1 or TRBD2 (6 bases each). The ends were cut back, 5 bases at V and 6 bases at J, with 20 bases in the middle. This CDR3 comprises 14 residues. From germline, CDR1 is DFQATT and CDR2 SNEGSKA (reference sequence). The CDR3 sequence: CSALRLGGSGEQYF. The CDR3, as DNA: TGCAGTGCTCTTCGACTAGGGGGTTCGGGCGAGCAGTACTTC.

Ten or more counts support this clonotype. The chain couples TRBV9 to TRBJ2-7; D gene ambiguous. Trimming removed 0 bases at V and 4 bases at J, with 8 bases between. Per germline, CDR1 SGDLS and CDR2 YYNGEE. This CDR3 is built from 13 residues. This CDR3 is CASSVEADYEQYF. In nucleotides, the CDR3 is TGTGCCAGCAGCGTAGAGGCAGATTACGAGCAGTACTTC.

This clonotype occurred a few times. V and J are TRBV29-1 and TRBJ2-7; D possibly corresponds to TRBD1 (5 bases). The CDR3 extends over 13 amino acids. CDR1 and CDR2 (germline): SQVTM, ANQGSEA. The V and J ends lost 6 bases and 1 base respectively, with 13 bases between them. The CDR3: CSVSTDSSYEQYF. The CDR3 region has the DNA TGCAGCGTCTCGACAGACTCTTCCTACGAGCAGTACTTC.

This clonotype has more than one count but fewer than ten. The rearrangement links TRBV19 to TRBJ1-3; D unresolved. The germline CDR1 and CDR2 sequences are LNHDA and SQIVND (reference sequence). V was pared by 8 bases and J by 2 bases, with 7 bases between. The length of the CDR3 is 12 residues. The chain's CDR3 is CASGDPGNTIYF. For the CDR3, the DNA is TGTGCCAGTGGGGATCCTGGAAACACCATATATTTT.

The V gene is TRBV6-2 or TRBV6-3, the J gene TRBJ2-7; 8 bases line up with TRBD2. Germline-derived CDR1 and CDR2 are MNHEY and SVGEGT. V shed 6 bases, J shed 4 bases, and the junction held 5 bases outside the gene matches. This CDR3 is 13 amino acids long. As DNA, the CDR3 is TGTGCCAGCAGAGCGGGAGACTGGTACGAGCAGTACTTC. Its translation: CASRAGDWYEQYF.

There are many counts of this clonotype. The chain joins TRBV7-9 to TRBJ1-5; D might be TRBD1 (6 bases). The CDR3 extends over 16 amino acids. V dropped 6 bases and J dropped 4 bases, with 19 bases sitting between them. The V gene's germline CDR1 is SEHNR and CDR2 FQNEAQ (reference sequence). The CDR3 sequence: CASSRTGLGANQPQHF. The CDR3 DNA is TGTGCCAGCAGTCGCACGGGGTTGGGGGCTAATCAGCCCCAGCATTTT.

Only a few counts were recorded for this clonotype. The chain joins TRBV20-1 to TRBJ2-1, with 13 bases matching TRBD2. This CDR3 is 18 amino acids long. CDR1 and CDR2 from the germline V gene are DFQATT and SNEGSKA (reference sequence). Trimming at V came to 1 base and at J to 6 bases, leaving 12 bases not matched to a gene. The DNA for the CDR3 is TGCAGTGCTAGAGTCTTAGGACTAGCGGGGGCGGGGCTCAATGAGCAGTTCTTC. This sequence encodes CSARVLGLAGAGLNEQFF.

The gene calls are TRBV12-3 or TRBV12-4 and TRBJ2-1; D call uncertain. The CDR3 length is 13 residues. Deletions cut 2 bases from V and 6 bases from J, with 8 bases between. CDR3 protein: CASSLIGFNEQFF. DNA of the CDR3: TGTGCCAGCAGTTTAATAGGGTTCAATGAGCAGTTCTTC.

This clonotype was counted many times. This chain links TRBV7-9 with TRBJ1-5; 8 bases align to TRBD1. The germline CDR1 and CDR2 sequences are SEHNR and FQNEAQ (reference sequence). The CDR3 loop spans 15 amino acids. The J segment lost 3 bases and the V segment lost 4 bases, leaving 5 bases of the junction unmatched. This CDR3 reads CASSSDRDPNQPQHF. The DNA of the CDR3 is TGTGCCAGCAGCTCGGACAGGGACCCCAATCAGCCCCAGCATTTT. Supplemented by reference TRBV7-9 and TRBJ1-5, the full variable domain reads DTGVSQNPRHKITKRGQNVTFRCDPISEHNRLYWYRQTLGQGPEFLTYFQNEAQLEKSRLLSDRFSAERPKGSFSTLEIQRTEQGDSAMYLCASSSDRDPNQPQHFGDGTRLSIL.

In its sample, this clonotype was seen many times. The chain combines TRBV3-1 with TRBJ2-3; 10 positions match TRBD2. Unmatched junction bases numbered 7, after V lost 6 bases and J lost 4 bases. CDR3 length: 15 amino acids. The germline V gene encodes CDR1 LGHDT and CDR2 YNNKEL (reference sequence). The CDR3 DNA is TGTGCCAGCAGTCCCGGGACTAGCGATCCAGATACGCAGTATTTT. It is translated as CASSPGTSDPDTQYF.

V is TRBV20-1 and J is TRBJ1-1; D unresolved. The CDR3 totals 15 residues. The V and J ends lost 7 bases and 0 bases respectively, with 18 bases between them. The germline V gene encodes CDR1 DFQATT and CDR2 SNEGSKA (reference sequence). The CDR3 DNA is TGCAGTGGGTTTTCACCCGGGGAGTTGAACACTGAAGCTTTCTTT. Its protein product is CSGFSPGELNTEAFF.

This clonotype was counted between two and nine times. The chain is built from TRBV7-9 and TRBJ2-3; no reliable D call. The germline V gene has CDR1 SEHNR and CDR2 FQNEAQ (reference sequence). The CDR3 runs to 16 residues. Trimming cost V 2 bases and J 2 bases, with 14 bases left between them. CDR3 sequence (DNA): TGTGCCAGCAGCTTAATATCCTCACCCTACACAGATACGCAGTATTTT. Translated: CASSLISSPYTDTQYF.

The rearrangement joins TRBV12-2 to TRBJ2-2. TRBV12-2 is described as a pseudogene. CDR3 length: 13 residues. CDR3 in amino acids: CASRSTNTGELFF. In DNA form, the CDR3 reads TGTGCAAGTCGCTCTACGAACACCGGGGAGCTGTTTTTT.

This clonotype was seen at least ten times. The CDR3, as DNA: TGTGCCAGCAGCTTAGGGGGCAGACTAGCCAAAAACATTCAGTACTTC. Its protein product is CASSLGGRLAKNIQYF. The V and J genes are TRBV7-8 and TRBJ2-4, with D maybe TRBD1 (5 bases). V was cut by 1 base and J by 0 bases, with 10 bases left in between. Germline V gives CDR1 SGHVS, CDR2 FQNEAQ. This CDR3 contains 16 residues.

This clonotype was seen ten or more times. This chain links TRBV2 with TRBJ1-5, with D perhaps TRBD1 (5 bases). V lost 7 bases and J 4 bases, leaving 11 bases between the germline ends. There are 13 residues in the CDR3. CDR1 and CDR2 (germline): SNHLY, FYNNEI. The CDR3 region is CASTMGLNQPQHF. Here the CDR3 DNA reads TGTGCCAGCACTATGGGACTAAATCAGCCCCAGCATTTT.

This clonotype turned up a few times. This rearrangement joins TRBV20-1 to TRBJ2-7; the D gene could be TRBD1 or TRBD2 (5 bases each). The germline V gene encodes CDR1 DFQATT and CDR2 SNEGSKA (reference sequence). V lost 3 bases and J 5 bases, leaving 11 bases between the germline ends. The CDR3 totals 12 residues. The CDR3 region is CSARGLRDEQYF. CDR3 nucleotide sequence: TGCAGTGCTAGGGGGCTGAGGGACGAGCAGTACTTC.

The gene calls are TRBV5-4 and TRBJ1-5, with 9 positions matching TRBD1. The trim removed 2 bases at V and 2 bases at J, leaving 2 bases unmatched. The CDR3 is 15 residues long. CDR1 and CDR2 (germline): SGHNT, YYREEE (reference sequence). As DNA, the CDR3 is TGTGCCAGCAGCTTACAGGGGGCGGGCAATCAGCCCCAGCATTTT. Translated: CASSLQGAGNQPQHF.

V is TRBV4-1 and J is TRBJ1-1, with D maybe TRBD1 (5 bases). The V gene lost 2 bases and the J gene lost 6 bases, with 13 bases spanning the gap. CDR3 length equals 14 residues. The germline V gene has CDR1 MGHRA and CDR2 YSYEKL. This chain's CDR3 is CASSQRGRAAEAFF. CDR3 bases: TGCGCCAGCAGCCAACGGGGCAGGGCGGCTGAAGCTTTCTTT.

This clonotype was observed many times. The V call is TRBV12-3 or TRBV12-4, the J call TRBJ2-5; D possibly matches TRBD1 or TRBD2 (6 bases each). The CDR3 covers 16 residues. V was pared by 0 bases and J by 6 bases, with 17 bases between. DNA for the CDR3: TGTGCCAGCAGTTTAGCGCGGGGAGAGGGGGAACAGACCCAGTACTTC. Protein sequence: CASSLARGEGEQTQYF.

This clonotype was counted many times. The chain has TRBV12-5 and TRBJ1-1; no clear D gene. Germline CDR1 is LGHNT and CDR2 is FRNRAP. The CDR3 is made up of 14 amino acids. V was clipped by 5 bases and J by 1 base, with 11 bases between them. In nucleotides, the CDR3 is TGTGCTAGTGGTGATGGGCAGACGAACACTGAAGCTTTCTTT. Protein product: CASGDGQTNTEAFF.

The sample holds a few counts of this clonotype. The chain carries TRBV9 and TRBJ2-7, with D possibly matching TRBD1 (6 bases). CDR1 is SGDLS, CDR2 YYNGEE, per germline. The ends were cut back, 0 bases at V and 1 base at J, with 11 bases in the middle. There are 15 residues in the CDR3. DNA for the CDR3: TGTGCCAGCAGCGTAGAGGGGGAGCCGTCCTACGAGCAGTACTTC. Protein: CASSVEGEPSYEQYF.

The V and J genes are TRBV6-2 or TRBV6-3 and TRBJ2-3; no clear D gene. Trimming left V 0 bases short and J 2 bases short, with 6 bases between. The CDR3 covers 14 residues. Germline V gene data show CDR1 as MNHEY and CDR2 as SVGEGT. CDR3 region: CASSYSILTDTQYF. As DNA, the CDR3 is TGTGCCAGCAGTTACTCGATCCTCACAGATACGCAGTATTTT.

This clonotype was seen more than once but under ten times. V and J are TRBV7-9 and TRBJ2-2, with D tentatively TRBD1 (6 bases). Germline CDR1 is SEHNR and CDR2 is FQNEAQ (reference sequence). Between the trimmed V and J ends, which lost 8 bases and 6 bases, there was a span of 16 bases. The length of the CDR3 is 14 residues. The CDR3 sequence: CASGPQGKAGELFF. The CDR3 DNA follows: TGTGCCAGCGGGCCACAGGGCAAAGCCGGGGAGCTGTTTTTT.

This clonotype was counted between two and nine times. This chain uses TRBV10-2 with TRBJ1-6; 7 nucleotides agree with TRBD1. V lost 3 bases and J lost 10; bases outside the gene matches: 6. The CDR3 has 14 residues. The germline gives CDR1 WSHSY, CDR2 SAAADI. CDR3 residues: CASSEGGGHSPLHF. As DNA, the CDR3 is TGCGCCAGCAGTGAAGGGGGCGGTCACTCACCCCTCCACTTT.

As regards this clonotype: This may stem from a read error, because a much larger clone lies one nucleotide away. The chain employs TRBV7-2 and TRBJ2-3, with D unclear. The CDR3 length is 14 residues. Between the trimmed V and J ends, which lost 8 bases and 4 bases, there was a span of 16 bases. Germline CDR1 reads SGHTA; CDR2 reads FQGNSA. Here the CDR3 reads CASALWVGADTQYF. The CDR3 DNA reads TGTGCCAGCGCCTTATGGGTCGGCGCAGATACGCAGTATTTT.

This clonotype was seen a handful of times. The V and J genes are TRBV4-3 and TRBJ2-7, with 11 bases identical to TRBD2. The V gene end was trimmed by 0 bases and the J gene end by 3 bases; junction bases not matched to a gene: 4. The CDR3 has 16 residues. Germline V gene lookup returns CDR1 LGHNA and CDR2 YSLEER. CDR3 loop: CASSQDPLAGGYEQYF. The CDR3 DNA sequence: TGCGCCAGCAGCCAAGATCCCCTAGCGGGAGGCTACGAGCAGTACTTC.

This rearrangement joins TRBV6-1 to TRBJ1-2; unclear D gene. Trimming cost V 4 bases and J 4 bases, with 13 bases left between them. Germline CDR1 and CDR2: MNHNS and SASEGT. The CDR3 covers 14 residues. As DNA, the CDR3 is TGTGCCAGCAGTGCGACAAAGGGCGGCTATGGCTACACCTTC. It specifies CASSATKGGYGYTF.

This clonotype appeared many times. The chain employs TRBV7-9 and TRBJ1-1; a weak D match, TRBD1 (5 bases). With 2 bases removed from V and 3 bases from J, the gap between germline ends came to 10 bases. The CDR3 loop spans 14 amino acids. CDR1 and CDR2 from the germline V gene are SEHNR and FQNEAQ (reference sequence). CDR3 sequence (DNA): TGTGCCAGCAGCTTATCAGTGGGGGACACTGAAGCTTTCTTT. Protein sequence: CASSLSVGDTEAFF. Full variable domain (outside the CDR3, taken from reference TRBV7-9 and TRBJ1-1): DTGVSQNPRHKITKRGQNVTFRCDPISEHNRLYWYRQTLGQGPEFLTYFQNEAQLEKSRLLSDRFSAERPKGSFSTLEIQRTEQGDSAMYLCASSLSVGDTEAFFGQGTRLTVV.

This clonotype was recorded at least ten times. This chain uses TRBV12-3 or TRBV12-4 with TRBJ2-5; possibly TRBD2 for D (5 bases). V lost 6 bases and J lost 0, with 17 bases in between. The CDR3 length is 16 residues. CDR3 sequence (DNA): TGTGCCAGCAGCCTGCGGGCAGCCATGTACCAAGAGACCCAGTACTTC. Amino acids: CASSLRAAMYQETQYF.